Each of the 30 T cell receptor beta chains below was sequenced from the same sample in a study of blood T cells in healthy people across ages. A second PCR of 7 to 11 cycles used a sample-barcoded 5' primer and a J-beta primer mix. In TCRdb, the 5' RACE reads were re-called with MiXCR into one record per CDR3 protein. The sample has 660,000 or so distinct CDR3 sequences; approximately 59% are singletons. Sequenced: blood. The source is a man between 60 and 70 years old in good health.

The CDR3 protein is CASSLNRGSHYEQYF. The DNA for the CDR3 is TGTGCCAGCAGCCTGAACAGGGGTTCACACTACGAGCAGTACTTC. The chain employs TRBV28 and TRBJ2-5; 7 bases fit TRBD1. The last part of the DNA fits TRBJ2-7 better; the J call may be wrong. The CDR3 length is 15 residues. Germline CDR1 MDHEN, CDR2 SYDVKM.

CDR3 protein: CSGGTSGVSYNEQFF. CDR3 nucleotide sequence: TGCAGCGGAGGGACTAGCGGGGTGTCCTACAATGAGCAGTTCTTC. The J gene is TRBJ2-1, the V gene TRBV29-1; 13 nucleotides match TRBD2. V shed 7 bases and J 1 base; nucleotides not matched to a gene: 4. Germline V gives CDR1 SQVTM, CDR2 ANQGSEA. The CDR3 is 15 residues long.

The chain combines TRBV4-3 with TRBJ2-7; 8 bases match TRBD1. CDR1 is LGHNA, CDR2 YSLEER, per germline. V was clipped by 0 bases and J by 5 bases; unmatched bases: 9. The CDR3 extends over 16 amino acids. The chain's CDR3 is CASSQEHRAGGNEQYF. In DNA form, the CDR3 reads TGCGCCAGCAGCCAAGAGCATAGGGCAGGGGGCAACGAGCAGTACTTC.

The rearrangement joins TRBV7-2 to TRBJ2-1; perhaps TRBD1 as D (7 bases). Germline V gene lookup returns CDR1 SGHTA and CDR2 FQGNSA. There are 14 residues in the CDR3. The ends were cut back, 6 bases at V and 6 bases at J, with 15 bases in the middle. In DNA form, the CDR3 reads TGTGCCAGCAGGCGGGACAGTCATCCCAATGAGCAGTTCTTC. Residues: CASRRDSHPNEQFF.

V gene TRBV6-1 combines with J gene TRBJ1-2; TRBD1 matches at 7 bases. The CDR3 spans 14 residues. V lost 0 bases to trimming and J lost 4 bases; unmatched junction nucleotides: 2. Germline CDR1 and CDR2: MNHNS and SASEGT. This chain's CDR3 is CASSEAEGAYGYTF. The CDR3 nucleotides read TGTGCCAGCAGTGAAGCAGAGGGGGCCTATGGCTACACCTTC.

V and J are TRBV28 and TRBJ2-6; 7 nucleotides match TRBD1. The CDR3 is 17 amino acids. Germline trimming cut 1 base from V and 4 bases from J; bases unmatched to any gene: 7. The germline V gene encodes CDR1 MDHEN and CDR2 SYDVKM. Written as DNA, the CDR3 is TGTGCCAGCAGTTTATACAGGGGAACTTCCGGGGCCAACGTCCTGACTTTC. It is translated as CASSLYRGTSGANVLTF.

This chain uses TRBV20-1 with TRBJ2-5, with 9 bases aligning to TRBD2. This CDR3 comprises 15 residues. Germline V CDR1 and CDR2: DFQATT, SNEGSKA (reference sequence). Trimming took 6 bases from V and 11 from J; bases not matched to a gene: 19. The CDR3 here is CSAQAQRGAVGEQYF. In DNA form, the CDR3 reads TGCAGTGCCCAAGCCCAGCGGGGGGCCGTTGGAGAGCAGTACTTC.

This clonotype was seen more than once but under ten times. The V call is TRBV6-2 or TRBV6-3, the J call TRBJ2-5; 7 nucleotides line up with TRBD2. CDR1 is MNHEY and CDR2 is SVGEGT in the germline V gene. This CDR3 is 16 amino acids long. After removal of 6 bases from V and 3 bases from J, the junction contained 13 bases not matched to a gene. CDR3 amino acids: CASSSAHRSGEETQYF. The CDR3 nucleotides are TGTGCCAGCAGCTCCGCCCACCGGAGCGGGGAAGAGACCCAGTACTTC.

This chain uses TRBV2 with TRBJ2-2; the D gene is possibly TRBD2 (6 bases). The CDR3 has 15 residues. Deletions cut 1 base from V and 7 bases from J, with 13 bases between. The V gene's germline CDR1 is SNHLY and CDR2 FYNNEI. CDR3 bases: TGTGCCAGCAGTGAAGGCGAGGGAGGTGGCGGGGAGCTGTTTTTT. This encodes CASSEGEGGGGELFF.

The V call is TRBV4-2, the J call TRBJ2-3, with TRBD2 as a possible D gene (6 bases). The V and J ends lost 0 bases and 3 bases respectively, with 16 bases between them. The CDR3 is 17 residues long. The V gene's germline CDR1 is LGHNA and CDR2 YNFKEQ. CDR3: CASSQEWSGRPTDTQYF. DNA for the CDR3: TGTGCCAGCAGCCAAGAATGGTCGGGGAGGCCGACAGATACGCAGTATTTT.

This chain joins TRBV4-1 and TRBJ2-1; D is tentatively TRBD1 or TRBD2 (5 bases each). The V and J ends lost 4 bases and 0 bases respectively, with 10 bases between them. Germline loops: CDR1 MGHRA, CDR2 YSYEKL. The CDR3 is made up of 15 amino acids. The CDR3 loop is CASSPGHSSYNEQFF. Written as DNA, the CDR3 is TGCGCCAGCAGCCCGGGGCACAGCTCCTACAATGAGCAGTTCTTC.

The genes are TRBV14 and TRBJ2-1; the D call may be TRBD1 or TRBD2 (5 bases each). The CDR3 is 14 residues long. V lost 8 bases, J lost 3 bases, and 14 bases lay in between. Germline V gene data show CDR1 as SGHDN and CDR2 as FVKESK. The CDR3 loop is CASGRDGYYNEQFF. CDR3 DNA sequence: TGTGCCAGCGGCCGGGACGGCTACTACAATGAGCAGTTCTTC.

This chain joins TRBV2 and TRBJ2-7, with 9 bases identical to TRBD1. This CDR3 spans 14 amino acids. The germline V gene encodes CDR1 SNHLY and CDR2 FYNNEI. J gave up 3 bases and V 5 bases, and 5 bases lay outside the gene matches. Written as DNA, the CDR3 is TGTGCCAGCAGTACAGGGGGCTTCGGCTACGAGCAGTACTTC. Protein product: CASSTGGFGYEQYF.

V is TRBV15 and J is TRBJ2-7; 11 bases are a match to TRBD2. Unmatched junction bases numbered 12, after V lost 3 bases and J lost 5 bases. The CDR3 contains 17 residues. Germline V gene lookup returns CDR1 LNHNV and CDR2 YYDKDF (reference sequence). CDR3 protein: CATSSPPIAGGKHEQYF. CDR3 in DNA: TGTGCCACCAGCAGCCCACCGATAGCGGGGGGGAAGCACGAGCAGTACTTC. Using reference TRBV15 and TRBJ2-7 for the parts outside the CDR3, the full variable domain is DAMVIQNPRYQVTQFGKPVTLSCSQTLNHNVMYWYQQKSSQAPKLLFHYYDKDFNNEADTPDNFQSRRPNTSFCFLDIRSPGLGDTAMYLCATSSPPIAGGKHEQYFGPGTRLTVT.

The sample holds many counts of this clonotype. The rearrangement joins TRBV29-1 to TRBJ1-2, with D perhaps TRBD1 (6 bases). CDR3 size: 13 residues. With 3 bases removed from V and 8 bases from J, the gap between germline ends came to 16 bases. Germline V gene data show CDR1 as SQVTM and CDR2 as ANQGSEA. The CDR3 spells CSVEGRQVRGYTF. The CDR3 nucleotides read TGCAGCGTTGAGGGGAGACAGGTGCGGGGCTACACCTTC. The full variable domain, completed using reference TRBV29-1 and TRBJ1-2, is SAVISQKPSRDICQRGTSLTIQCQVDSQVTMMFWYRQQPGQSLTLIATANQGSEATYESGFVIDKFPISRPNLTFSTLTVSNMSPEDSSIYLCSVEGRQVRGYTFGSGTRLTVV.

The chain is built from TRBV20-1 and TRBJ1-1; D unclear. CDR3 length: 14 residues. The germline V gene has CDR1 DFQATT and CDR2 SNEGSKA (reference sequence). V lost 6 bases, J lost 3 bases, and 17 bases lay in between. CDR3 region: CSARPAIGYTEAFF. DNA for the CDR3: TGCAGTGCGCGACCGGCAATAGGGTACACTGAAGCTTTCTTT.

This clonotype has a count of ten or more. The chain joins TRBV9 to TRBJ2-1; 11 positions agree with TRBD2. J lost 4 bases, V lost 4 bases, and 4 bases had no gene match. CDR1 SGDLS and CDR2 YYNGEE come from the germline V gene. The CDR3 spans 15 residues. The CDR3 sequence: CASSITSGGYNEQFF. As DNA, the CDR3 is TGTGCCAGCAGCATTACTAGCGGGGGTTACAATGAGCAGTTCTTC.

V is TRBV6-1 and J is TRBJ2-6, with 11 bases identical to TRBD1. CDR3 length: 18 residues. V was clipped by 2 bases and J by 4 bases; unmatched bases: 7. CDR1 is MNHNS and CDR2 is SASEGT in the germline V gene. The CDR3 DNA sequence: TGTGCCAGCAGTGAACGGACAGGGGGCCGCGTAGGGGCCAACGTCCTGACTTTC. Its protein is CASSERTGGRVGANVLTF.

In DNA form, the CDR3 reads TGTGCCAGCAGTTCCCGGGGGCGCATCCGGTACGAGCAGTACTTC. Its protein product is CASSSRGRIRYEQYF. The rearrangement uses TRBV27 and TRBJ2-7; tentatively, D is TRBD1 or TRBD2 (6 bases each). V was shortened by 4 bases and J by 4 bases, with 17 bases between the two germline ends. Germline V gene lookup returns CDR1 MNHEY and CDR2 SMNVEV (reference sequence). This CDR3 is built from 15 residues.

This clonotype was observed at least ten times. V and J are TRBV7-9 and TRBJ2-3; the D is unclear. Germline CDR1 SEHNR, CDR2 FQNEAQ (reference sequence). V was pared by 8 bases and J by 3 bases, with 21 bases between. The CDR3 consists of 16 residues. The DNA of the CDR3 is TGTGCCAGCGGCTATTTTTTAGGGCCGGAGACAGATACGCAGTATTTT. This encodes CASGYFLGPETDTQYF.

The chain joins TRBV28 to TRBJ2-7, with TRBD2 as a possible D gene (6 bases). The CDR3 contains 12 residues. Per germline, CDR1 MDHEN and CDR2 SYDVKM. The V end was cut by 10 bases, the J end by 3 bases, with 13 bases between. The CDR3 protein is CATQTGGYEQYF. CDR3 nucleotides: TGTGCCACCCAGACCGGGGGCTACGAGCAGTACTTC. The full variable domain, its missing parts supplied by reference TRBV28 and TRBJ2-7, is DVKVTQSSRYLVKRTGEKVFLECVQDMDHENMFWYRQDPGLGLRLIYFSYDVKMKEKGDIPEGYSVSREKKERFSLILESASTNQTSMYLCATQTGGYEQYFGPGTRLTVT.

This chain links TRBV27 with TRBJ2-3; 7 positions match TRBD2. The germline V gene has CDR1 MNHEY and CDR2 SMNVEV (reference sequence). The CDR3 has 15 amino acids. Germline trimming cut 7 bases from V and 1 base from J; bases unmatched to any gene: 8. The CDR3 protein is CASNLLAGGTDTQYF. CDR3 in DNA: TGTGCCAGCAATTTGCTTGCGGGGGGCACAGATACGCAGTATTTT.

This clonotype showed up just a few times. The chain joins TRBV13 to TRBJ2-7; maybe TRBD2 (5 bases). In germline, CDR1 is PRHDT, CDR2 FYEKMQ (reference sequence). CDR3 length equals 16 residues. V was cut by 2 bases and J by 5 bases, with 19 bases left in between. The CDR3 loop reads CASSLRGLPTIDEQYF. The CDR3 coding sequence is TGTGCCAGCAGCTTACGAGGACTCCCAACAATCGACGAGCAGTACTTC.

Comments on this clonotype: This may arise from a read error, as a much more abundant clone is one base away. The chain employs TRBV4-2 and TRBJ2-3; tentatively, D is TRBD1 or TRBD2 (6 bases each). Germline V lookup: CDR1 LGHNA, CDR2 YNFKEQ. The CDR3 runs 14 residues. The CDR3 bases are TGTGTCAGCAGCCAAACGGGGGCGACAGATACGCAGTATTTT. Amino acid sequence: CVSSQTGATDTQYF.

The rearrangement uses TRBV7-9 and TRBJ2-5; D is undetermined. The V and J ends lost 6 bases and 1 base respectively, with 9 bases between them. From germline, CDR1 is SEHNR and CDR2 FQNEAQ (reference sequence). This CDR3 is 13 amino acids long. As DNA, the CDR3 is TGTGCCAGCAGTTCGGCAGGCCAAGAGACCCAGTACTTC. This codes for CASSSAGQETQYF.

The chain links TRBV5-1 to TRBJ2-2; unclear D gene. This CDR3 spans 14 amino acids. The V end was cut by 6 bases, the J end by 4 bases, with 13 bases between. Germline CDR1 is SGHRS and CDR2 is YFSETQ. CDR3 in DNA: TGCGCCAGCAATGAAAGGACGAGCACCGGGGAGCTGTTTTTT. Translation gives CASNERTSTGELFF.

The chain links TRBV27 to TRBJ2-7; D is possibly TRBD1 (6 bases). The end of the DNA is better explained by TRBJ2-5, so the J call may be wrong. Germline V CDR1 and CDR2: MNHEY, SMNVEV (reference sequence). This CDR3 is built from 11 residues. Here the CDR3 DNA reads TGTGCCAGTGGACAGTCCCAGACCCAGTACTTC. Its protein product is CASGQSQTQYF.

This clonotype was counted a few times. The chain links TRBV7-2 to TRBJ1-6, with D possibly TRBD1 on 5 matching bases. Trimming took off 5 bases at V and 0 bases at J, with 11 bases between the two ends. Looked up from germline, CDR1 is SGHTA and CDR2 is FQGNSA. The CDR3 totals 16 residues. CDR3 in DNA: TGTGCCAGCAGCGGGGCCTTGAGCTCCTATAATTCACCCCTCCACTTT. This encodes CASSGALSSYNSPLHF.

DNA for the CDR3: TGTGCCAGCGGGATGAACTATGGCTACACCTTC. The encoded protein is CASGMNYGYTF. V gene TRBV6-6 combines with J gene TRBJ1-2; D gene unclear. Germline V gene data show CDR1 as MNHNY and CDR2 as SVGAGI (reference sequence). The length of the CDR3 is 11 residues. Trimming removed 8 bases from V and 2 bases from J, with 6 bases in between.

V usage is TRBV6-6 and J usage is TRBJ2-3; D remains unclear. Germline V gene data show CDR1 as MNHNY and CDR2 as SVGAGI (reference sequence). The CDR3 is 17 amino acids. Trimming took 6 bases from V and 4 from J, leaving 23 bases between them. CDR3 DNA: TGTGCCAGCAGGGGTTCCCTGGCCCGCAGGTCCTCAGATACGCAGTATTTT. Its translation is CASRGSLARRSSDTQYF.